A selection of T cell receptor beta chains follows, all from one sample in a study of blood T cell repertoires in COVID-19. Only in-frame clones appear in the TCRdb table, and some are missing; sequencing was by immunoSEQ multiplex PCR. Of roughly 160,000 clones in the sample, over 80% were seen once. Source material: peripheral blood. The source is a woman in her sixties or seventies with acute or convalescent COVID-19. Both conserved end residues are part of each CDR3. The order of the fields is CDR3 protein, V gene, J gene.

CDR3: CASSLGTSGGHTDTQYF; V: TRBV7-2; J: TRBJ2-3
CDR3: CASSGGGLTDTQYF; V: TRBV6-4; J: TRBJ2-3
CDR3: CASSQDPVIESGQQRNEQFF; V: TRBV3-1/TRBV3-2; J: TRBJ2-1
CDR3: CASSLLGDEQFF; V: TRBV7-2; J: TRBJ2-1
CDR3: CASSWQGYEQYF; V: TRBV12-3/TRBV12-4; J: TRBJ2-7
CDR3: CASSPVVPQGNQPQHF; V: TRBV19; J: TRBJ1-5
CDR3: CAWTAYSNQPQHF; V: TRBV30; J: TRBJ1-5
CDR3: CASSPSPNQPQHF; V: TRBV7-2; J: TRBJ1-5
CDR3: CASSPQESNQPQHF; V: TRBV18; J: TRBJ1-5
CDR3: CSVVSGVSEQFF; V: TRBV29-1; J: TRBJ2-1
CDR3: CAWTQGAGYEQYF; V: TRBV30; J: TRBJ2-7
CDR3: CASSLAWSAYNEQFF; V: TRBV7-2; J: TRBJ2-1
CDR3: CASSWDSYQPQHF; V: TRBV5-1; J: TRBJ1-5
CDR3: CASTPRDRGEGYTF; V: TRBV28; J: TRBJ1-2
CDR3: CASSLVGGPGTGELFF; V: TRBV7-6; J: TRBJ2-2
CDR3: CASSLAGFNDEQFF; V: TRBV7-9; J: TRBJ2-1
CDR3: CASSSAAGGQAQYF; V: TRBV19; J: TRBJ2-5
CDR3: CASSLAPPSLEQFF; V: TRBV11-1; J: TRBJ2-1
CDR3: CASSRVRYGYTF; V: TRBV12-3/TRBV12-4; J: TRBJ1-2
CDR3: CASSLTAPRGTEAFF; V: TRBV7-2; J: TRBJ1-1
CDR3: CASSLAARLLSADTQYF; V: TRBV7-9; J: TRBJ2-3
CDR3: CASTTGNRGGSLHEQFF; V: TRBV28; J: TRBJ2-1
CDR3: CASSLTPSGGVSYEQYF; V: TRBV7-8; J: TRBJ2-7
CDR3: CASSLGSQYGYTF; V: TRBV7-2; J: TRBJ1-2
CDR3: CASSDGVTGANVLTF; V: TRBV6-4; J: TRBJ2-6
CDR3: CASSVAEAFF; V: TRBV12-3/TRBV12-4; J: TRBJ1-1
CDR3: CASSIGTEINQPQHF; V: TRBV19; J: TRBJ1-5
CDR3: CASSSQFYEQYF; V: TRBV19; J: TRBJ2-7
CDR3: CASSLREAYTEAFF; V: TRBV27; J: TRBJ1-1
CDR3: CASSLDPERGYTF; V: TRBV7-2; J: TRBJ1-2
CDR3: CASSQGTGSYNEQFF; V: TRBV14; J: TRBJ2-1
CDR3: CASSLRGTGDVYGYTF; V: TRBV7-3; J: TRBJ1-2
CDR3: CASSRGTGVNNEQFF; V: TRBV7-7; J: TRBJ2-1
CDR3: CASSALAQGGTEAFF; V: TRBV9; J: TRBJ1-1
CDR3: CASRGGTSGTDTQYF; V: TRBV6-5; J: TRBJ2-3
CDR3: CASSPQGNYGYTF; V: TRBV18; J: TRBJ1-2
CDR3: CASSSRDRNSGNTIYF; V: TRBV5-4; J: TRBJ1-3
CDR3: CASWTGLNQPQHF; V: TRBV6-5; J: TRBJ1-5
CDR3: CSVARDREDEQYF; V: TRBV29-1; J: TRBJ2-7
CDR3: CASSQGQGARETQYF; V: TRBV18; J: TRBJ2-5
CDR3: CASSVVAGDLSSGANVLTF; V: TRBV9; J: TRBJ2-6
CDR3: CATSVGGGDTQYF; V: TRBV24-1; J: TRBJ2-3
CDR3: CASSPRQGATYRAAGYTF; V: TRBV18; J: TRBJ1-2
CDR3: CASSLGTGGAKNIQYF; V: TRBV7-2; J: TRBJ2-4
CDR3: CAWSVDTTGGYTF; V: TRBV30; J: TRBJ1-2
CDR3: CATSRGEPTDTQYF; V: TRBV15; J: TRBJ2-3
CDR3: CASSIGTGRKETQYF; V: TRBV19; J: TRBJ2-5
CDR3: CASSRTGGRVETQYF; V: TRBV6-2/TRBV6-3; J: TRBJ2-5
CDR3: CASTPDRGYSQPQHF; V: TRBV19; J: TRBJ1-5
CDR3: CASSLGAGPDTQYF; V: TRBV7-9; J: TRBJ2-3
CDR3: CASSLGGPNNYGYTF; V: TRBV5-4; J: TRBJ1-2
CDR3: CASKTMGLAGSYEQYF; V: TRBV27; J: TRBJ2-7
CDR3: CASRFNRGFTDTQYF; V: TRBV6-5; J: TRBJ2-3
CDR3: CASSDQGNSPLHF; V: TRBV10-1; J: TRBJ1-6
CDR3: CSVERGGRETQYF; V: TRBV29-1; J: TRBJ2-5
CDR3: CASSQGGIGTDTQYF; V: TRBV7-6; J: TRBJ2-3
CDR3: CASSSGETQYF; V: TRBV11-1; J: TRBJ2-5